The following is a TCR beta chain sequence with its context. These data come from a study of control samples from healthy donors and cancer patients. This CDR3 is 12 amino acids long. CDR1 ENHRY and CDR2 SYGVKD come from the germline V gene. Trimming pared 5 bases from V and 7 bases from J, leaving 8 bases between. Some clones are missing from TCRdb's copy, which holds only in-frame ones; the method was immunoSEQ multiplex PCR. The sample lists roughly 120,000 clones; roughly 91% were seen once. Sequencing was carried out using blood. The source of this sequence is a woman in her seventies in good health. The chain has TRBV10-3 and TRBJ1-4, with unresolved D. DNA for the CDR3: TGTGCCATCAGTAAGGATAGTGAAAAACTGTTTTTT. Translating gives CAISKDSEKLFF.